This T cell receptor beta chain came from a study of shared clonotypes between healthy human individuals. Study-level results: Incompleteness in sorted-subset sequencing, despite large depth, was shown by rarefaction.

To note about this clone: Its matching antigen is unknown.

Authors' analysis steps: ImmunoSEQ gave junction-only sequences without quality scores, so filtering differed. Assay: immunoSEQ multiplex PCR; the TCRdb copy retains only in-frame clones and omits some. The DNA was the basis for D and trimming; V, J and clone size are from that table. The sample has a few million clones; 85% to 95% are singletons. The CDR3 consists of 17 residues. Specimen: naive CD4+ T cells from PBMCs. Documented subset: CD45RA+ positively selected. This clonotype was obtained from a man aged 18 to 30 in good health. Some clones in this sample may be carry-over from other donors' samples. V and J are TRBV21-1 and TRBJ2-1; the tabulated D call, TRBD2, remains unverified against the DNA. TRBV21-1 is deemed a pseudogene. The CDR3 protein is CASSTWTSGDTYNEQFF. The CDR3 region has the DNA TGTGCCAGCAGCACCTGGACTAGCGGGGACACCTACAATGAGCAGTTCTTC.